The sample holds a few counts of the clone carrying this T cell receptor (beta chain). The entry originates in a study of blood T cell repertoires in COVID-19. Study in general: There were acute and convalescent COVID-19 samples, and they came from the United States, Italy and Spain.

The CDR3 loop spans 15 amino acids. J lost 6 bases, V lost 4 bases, and 8 bases had no gene match. Germline loops: CDR1 MRHNA, CDR2 SNTAGT. Original methodology: Counts of nucleated cells, estimated from reference gene primer amplification, were obtained. Repertoires were generated with immunoSEQ multiplex PCR, while TCRdb's copy carries only in-frame clones and drops some. D and trimming come from the DNA, and the V and J calls and clone size come from that table. The sample carries approximately 470,000 clones, about nine tenths recorded once. The sequencing sample was made of PBMCs or T cells enriched from blood (not recorded which). The source of this sequence is a woman aged 18-29 years who had recovered from COVID-19. The V call is TRBV6-4, the J call TRBJ2-1, with 8 bases that match TRBD2. The CDR3 DNA reads TGTGCCAGCAGTGCCCAAGCGGGGGCCGTCAATGAGCAGTTCTTC. This gives the protein CASSAQAGAVNEQFF.